This T cell receptor beta chain was observed in a study of blood T cell repertoires in COVID-19 (dated by TCRdb to 2018 to 2021). Regarding the research as a whole: The collaborator samples originated in the United States, Italy and Spain and spanned the acute and convalescent phases of COVID-19. Where available, HLA class I and class II types were obtained from metadata supplied by the sample provider rather than from assay-based typing. The prospective study material was composed of cDNA or gDNA derived from T cells, B-cell-depleted T cells, or PBMCs. Samples were obtained from the ongoing ImmuneRACE study (first 160 participants) and from 1,254 subjects provided by 6 global collaborators. Subjects who had been exposed to COVID-19, were actively infected with it, or had recovered from it provided the deeply sampled blood TCRbeta repertoires that made up the dataset. A de-identified subject ID, COVID-19 status, age in years and sex were almost always included in the sample metadata. A freely available public database, intended as a resource for researchers studying the immune response to SARS-CoV-2, is where the repertoires were released. Paper-wide results and their limitations: How much clinical and demographic metadata was included differed by source and by participant, and the metadata was provided uncurated.

A word on this clone: The antigen this receptor binds is unknown. Base qualities are not provided; no much larger clone lies one nucleotide away.

The immunoSEQ Assay, a bias-controlled multiplex PCR, was used to amplify TCRbeta CDR3 regions from genomic DNA. The published analysis was carried out like this. The number of nucleated cells in each sample was estimated by amplification of reference gene primers within the assay. To quantify the absolute abundance of each unique TCRbeta CDR3 rearrangement, sequence reads were collapsed and filtered. For each sample, productive Simpson clonality was calculated as the square root of Simpson's diversity index across productive rearrangements. TCRdb limited this immuneACCESS table to in-frame rearrangements with V and J called. A share of clones is missing; checked studies link under half to unresolved V genes, and the rest is unexplained. Clonal size and the V and J genes are those of that table, whereas D and trimming came from the DNA. Within this sample are around 100,000 clones, with 87% of them counted one time only. The ten largest clones take up roughly 7.3% of the sample.

The CDR3 runs 12 residues from the cysteine to the phenylalanine. The read is trimmed to its CDR3 DNA, 36 bases read in frame from base 1. CDR1 MDHEN and CDR2 SYDVKM are derived from the germline V gene. Cut back by 10 bases and 1 base, the V and J ends lie 10 bases apart. The collaborating institutions used their own protocols to collect whole blood in K2EDTA tubes. For TCRbeta analysis, collaborator samples were shipped as frozen whole blood, as isolated PBMCs, or as DNA extracted from either sample type. The chain is made from TRBV28 and TRBJ1-1; TRBD1 could be the D gene, as 5 bases match. The sequenced sample was peripheral blood. This sequence was found in a man aged 30 to 45 in a cohort sampled during active COVID-19. The sequenced DNA: TGTGCCACCGGGGGGGGGAACACTGAAGCTTTCTTT. Its protein product is CATGGGNTEAFF.